This passage covers 29 T cell receptor beta chains from one sample sequenced in a study of T cell repertoires in cytomegalovirus infection. Each CDR3 protein gets one entry after TCRdb re-called the reads with MiXCR. The sample carries roughly 500,000 distinct CDR3 sequences, 16% recorded once. The material sequenced was CD8+ T cells from PBMCs. The source is a human donor in good health (CMV status not recorded). Some clones in this sample may be carry-over from other donors' samples.

The table lists this clonotype with many counts. This rearrangement joins TRBV7-9 to TRBJ2-3, with TRBD1 identical over 9 bases. Looked up from germline, CDR1 is SEHNR and CDR2 is FQNEAQ (reference sequence). V trimming: 5 bases; J trimming: 5 bases; junction bases outside the gene matches: 8. The CDR3 contains 15 residues. CDR3 in DNA: TGTGCCAGCAGCAAAGGGACAGGGAGGAAAGATACGCAGTATTTT. This sequence encodes CASSKGTGRKDTQYF.

In this sample, this clonotype turned up many times. The V gene is TRBV5-6, the J gene TRBJ1-5, with D possibly being TRBD1 (5 bases). The length of the CDR3 is 18 residues. CDR1 and CDR2 from the germline V gene are SGHDT and YYEEEE. The V end was cut by 5 bases, the J end by 0 bases, with 21 bases between. For the CDR3, the DNA is TGTGCCAGCAGTTCCAACCTTTCAGGGCTTCTTAGCAATCAGCCCCAGCATTTT. Encoded protein: CASSSNLSGLLSNQPQHF.

This clonotype was recorded many times. As DNA, the CDR3 is TGTGCCAGCAGTTTATCGCCTAGCGGGAGTGCAGATACGCAGTATTTT. As protein: CASSLSPSGSADTQYF. The chain has TRBV27 and TRBJ2-3; 10 bases line up with TRBD2. The V gene end was trimmed by 0 bases and the J gene end by 4 bases; junction bases not matched to a gene: 4. This CDR3 is 16 amino acids long. The germline gives CDR1 MNHEY, CDR2 SMNVEV (reference sequence).

In this sample, this clonotype turned up once. The chain combines TRBV7-9 with TRBJ1-3; D gene unclear. Trimming shortened V by 5 bases and J by 0 bases, and 17 bases separated the two germline ends. In germline, CDR1 is SEHNR, CDR2 FQNEAQ (reference sequence). The CDR3 has 17 amino acids. CDR3 DNA sequence: TGTGCCAGCAGCCCTAGAGACACGGCGTACTCTGGAAACACCATATATTTT. Residues: CASSPRDTAYSGNTIYF.

This clonotype was seen a handful of times. The chain carries TRBV28 and TRBJ2-7; D gene unclear. The ends were cut back, 5 bases at V and 3 bases at J, with 11 bases in the middle. CDR3 size: 13 residues. Germline assignment: CDR1 MDHEN and CDR2 SYDVKM. CDR3 residues: CASSRRAHYEQYF. The DNA of the CDR3 is TGTGCCAGCAGTCGCCGGGCACACTACGAGCAGTACTTC. The full variable domain, its missing parts supplied by reference TRBV28 and TRBJ2-7, is DVKVTQSSRYLVKRTGEKVFLECVQDMDHENMFWYRQDPGLGLRLIYFSYDVKMKEKGDIPEGYSVSREKKERFSLILESASTNQTSMYLCASSRRAHYEQYFGPGTRLTVT.

The chain employs TRBV6-5 and TRBJ1-1, with D maybe TRBD1 (5 bases). Trimming removed 3 bases from V and 3 bases from J, with 8 bases in between. The CDR3 is made up of 13 amino acids. The germline V gene has CDR1 MNHEY and CDR2 SVGAGI. CDR3 sequence: CASSYGGDTEAFF. CDR3 DNA sequence: TGTGCCAGCAGTTATGGGGGGGACACTGAAGCTTTCTTT.

This clonotype was found many times. The chain has TRBV19 and TRBJ2-3; 7 nucleotides line up with TRBD1. The ends lost 0 bases at V and 2 bases at J; junction bases unmatched: 5. The CDR3 loop spans 16 amino acids. Germline-derived CDR1 and CDR2 are LNHDA and SQIVND (reference sequence). The CDR3 DNA is TGTGCCAGTAGTATAGATAAAGAGGGGGCCACAGATACGCAGTATTTT. The encoded protein is CASSIDKEGATDTQYF.

This clonotype showed up just a few times. The V gene is TRBV6-6, the J gene TRBJ1-5; D gene unclear. Trimming left V 8 bases short and J 5 bases short, with 13 bases between. The CDR3 is 13 residues long. Germline V gives CDR1 MNHNY, CDR2 SVGAGI (reference sequence). The CDR3 DNA follows: TGTGCCAGCTTCGACCCTTGGGATCAGCCCCAGCATTTT. Its protein product is CASFDPWDQPQHF.

The rearrangement links TRBV7-6 to TRBJ2-1; tentatively, D is TRBD2 (5 bases). The germline V gene encodes CDR1 SGHVS and CDR2 FNYEAQ. The CDR3 spans 14 residues. V was clipped by 1 base and J by 4 bases, with 8 bases between them. The CDR3 DNA sequence: TGTGCCAGCAGCTTAGGCCAGCGGTACAATGAGCAGTTCTTC. It codes for CASSLGQRYNEQFF.

Here the CDR3 reads CASSQNRGHEQYF. CDR3 in DNA: TGTGCCAGCAGTCAAAACAGGGGGCACGAGCAGTACTTC. J is TRBJ2-7 and V is TRBV27; 9 nucleotides agree with TRBD1. The CDR3 extends over 13 amino acids. Per the germline V gene, CDR1 is MNHEY and CDR2 is SMNVEV (reference sequence). V shed 5 bases and J 5 bases; nucleotides not matched to a gene: 4.

This clonotype was found many times. This chain connects TRBV9 to TRBJ2-5; no clear D. The CDR3 is 13 amino acids. V lost 0 bases to trimming and J lost 7 bases, with 10 bases between them. Germline CDR1 and CDR2: SGDLS and YYNGEE. The CDR3 nucleotides read TGTGCCAGCAGCGTAGCGGGCAGCAGGACCCAGTACTTC. This translates into CASSVAGSRTQYF.

This clonotype was seen many times. This rearrangement joins TRBV15 to TRBJ1-5, with 8 positions matching TRBD1. V lost 2 bases, J lost 3 bases, and 6 bases stayed unmatched. The CDR3 spans 16 residues. Looked up from germline, CDR1 is LNHNV and CDR2 is YYDKDF (reference sequence). The CDR3 DNA is TGTGCCACCAGCAGAACCCGGACAGGGCCCAATCAGCCCCAGCATTTT. Translated, it gives CATSRTRTGPNQPQHF.

Points on this clonotype: Sequence at one end of the junction differs from germline and may be a read error. This chain uses TRBV5-1 with TRBJ2-2, with 7 bases aligning to TRBD1. Germline CDR1 and CDR2: SGHRS and YFSETQ. The CDR3 is 15 amino acids. CDR3 sequence: CASSLTGVNTGVLFF. Here the CDR3 DNA reads TGCGCCAGCAGCTTAACAGGGGTTAACACCGGGGTGCTGTTTTTT.

This clonotype was recorded a few times. This chain connects TRBV20-1 to TRBJ2-3; D might be TRBD2 (5 bases). The CDR3 is 12 residues long. Trimming took 3 bases from V and 10 from J, leaving 14 bases between them. Germline values: CDR1 DFQATT, CDR2 SNEGSKA (reference sequence). CDR3 bases: TGCAGTGCTAGGGGAGAGGAAAGTCCGCAGTATTTT. Amino acids: CSARGEESPQYF.

This clonotype was detected a few times. The DNA of the CDR3 is TGCGCCAGCAGCGAACGGACAGGACCAACTAGCAATCAGCCCCAGCATTTT. It specifies CASSERTGPTSNQPQHF. This chain links TRBV4-1 with TRBJ1-5; 7 nucleotides align to TRBD1. J was trimmed by 0 bases and V by 5 bases; bases with no gene match: 10. This CDR3 is built from 17 residues. In germline, CDR1 is MGHRA, CDR2 YSYEKL.

This clonotype was picked up many times. V usage is TRBV10-3 and J usage is TRBJ1-1; no definite D call. The CDR3 totals 12 residues. The V end was cut by 6 bases, the J end by 2 bases, with 7 bases between. Germline CDR1 reads ENHRY; CDR2 reads SYGVKD. The CDR3 loop reads CAISEGNTEAFF. The CDR3 nucleotides are TGTGCCATCAGCGAGGGAAACACTGAAGCTTTCTTT.

The sample holds many counts of this clonotype. The chain uses TRBV7-6 and TRBJ2-5; the match to TRBD1 covers 8 bases. Germline lookup yields CDR1 SGHVS and CDR2 FNYEAQ. V was pared by 4 bases and J by 3 bases, with 16 bases of the junction left unmatched. CDR3 size: 18 residues. The CDR3 DNA is TGTGCCAGCAGCTCCCTTTCCCCCCGGACAGGGAGGAAAGAGACCCAGTACTTC. It translates to CASSSLSPRTGRKETQYF.

This clonotype was seen only a few times. The genes are TRBV2 and TRBJ2-7; TRBD1 agrees at 9 bases. Germline values: CDR1 SNHLY, CDR2 FYNNEI. J gave up 6 bases and V 6 bases, and 6 bases lay outside the gene matches. The CDR3 contains 13 residues. The CDR3 is CASRPWTGAEQYF. The CDR3 coding sequence is TGTGCCAGCAGACCCTGGACAGGGGCCGAGCAGTACTTC. The full variable domain, rest sourced from reference TRBV2 and TRBJ2-7, is EPEVTQTPSHQVTQMGQEVILRCVPISNHLYFYWYRQILGQKVEFLVSFYNNEISEKSEIFDDQFSVERPDGSNFTLKIRSTKLEDSAMYFCASRPWTGAEQYFGPGTRLTVT.

This clonotype was detected only a few times. The chain uses TRBV30 and TRBJ2-1; tentative D call: TRBD1 (6 bases). With 4 bases removed from V and 9 bases from J, the gap between germline ends came to 16 bases. The germline CDR1 and CDR2 sequences are GTSNPN and SVGIG (reference sequence). This CDR3 spans 13 amino acids. CDR3 amino acids: CAWTPGTGSEQFF. DNA for the CDR3: TGTGCCTGGACTCCAGGCACAGGGTCTGAGCAGTTCTTC.

There are many counts of this clonotype. The V gene is TRBV7-8, the J gene TRBJ2-7, with 8 positions matching TRBD2. J gave up 1 base and V 5 bases, and 7 bases lay outside the gene matches. The CDR3 is 15 residues long. Looked up from germline, CDR1 is SGHVS and CDR2 is FQNEAQ. Here the CDR3 DNA reads TGTGCCAGCAGCCGGAAGGTAGCGGGATCCTACGAGCAGTACTTC. Encoded protein: CASSRKVAGSYEQYF.

The chain joins TRBV7-6 to TRBJ2-5, with D tentatively TRBD2 (5 bases). Between the trimmed V and J ends, which lost 5 bases and 5 bases, there was a span of 15 bases. The germline gives CDR1 SGHVS, CDR2 FNYEAQ. The CDR3 totals 14 residues. CDR3 region: CASSTRAADETQYF. CDR3 DNA sequence: TGTGCCAGCAGCACGCGGGCGGCCGACGAGACCCAGTACTTC.

This clonotype was picked up many times. The gene calls are TRBV6-1 and TRBJ1-5; tentatively, D is TRBD1 (5 bases). Germline V gene lookup returns CDR1 MNHNS and CDR2 SASEGT. The CDR3 covers 18 residues. With 3 bases removed from V and 3 bases from J, the gap between germline ends came to 21 bases. The CDR3 nucleotides read TGTGCCAGCAGTGAGGGGCGAGGGATAGATATGGACAATCAGCCCCAGCATTTT. Translating it yields CASSEGRGIDMDNQPQHF.

Points on this clonotype: The junction shows a germline mismatch at one end, possibly a read error. The J gene is TRBJ1-5, the V gene TRBV5-1; 7 bases are shared with TRBD1. This CDR3 comprises 15 residues. The germline V gene encodes CDR1 SGHRS and CDR2 YFSETQ. CDR3 amino acids: CASRLGTGEGQPQHF. As DNA, the CDR3 is TGCGCCAGCAGATTGGGAACAGGGGAAGGTCAGCCCCAGCATTTT.

There are a few counts of this clonotype. The rearrangement links TRBV7-9 to TRBJ2-5; the match to TRBD1 covers 12 bases. Germline assignment: CDR1 SEHNR and CDR2 FQNEAQ (reference sequence). J was trimmed by 3 bases and V by 1 base; bases with no gene match: 3. This CDR3 spans 16 amino acids. CDR3 nucleotide sequence: TGTGCCAGCAGCTTAGGCGGGACAGGGGGCGAAGAGACCCAGTACTTC. Encoded protein: CASSLGGTGGEETQYF.

As to this clonotype: With a much larger clone just one base away, this may be a read error. J is TRBJ2-2 and V is TRBV7-3, with a tentative D call TRBD1 (6 bases). CDR1 is SGHTA, CDR2 FQGTGA, per germline. V lost 4 bases, J lost 1 base, and 7 bases lay in between. This CDR3 is built from 14 residues. DNA of the CDR3: TGTGCCAGCAGCTCGACAGGGAACACCGGGGAGCTGTTTTTT. It encodes CASSSTGNTGELFF.

This clonotype was counted ten times or more. This chain uses TRBV6-5 with TRBJ2-7; D gene ambiguous. Between the trimmed V and J ends, which lost 0 bases and 3 bases, there was a span of 9 bases. The CDR3 is made up of 14 amino acids. Germline lookup yields CDR1 MNHEY and CDR2 SVGAGI. CDR3 bases: TGTGCCAGCAGTTACTCGAGTACGGTCTACGAGCAGTACTTC. This sequence encodes CASSYSSTVYEQYF.

This clonotype occurred many times. The rearrangement uses TRBV2 and TRBJ2-5; tentative D call: TRBD2 (5 bases). The CDR3 consists of 13 residues. V lost 9 bases to trimming and J lost 2 bases, with 13 bases between them. CDR1 SNHLY and CDR2 FYNNEI come from the germline V gene. The CDR3 DNA is TGTGCCAGGGACGGAGGAATTCAAGAGACCCAGTACTTC. Amino acid sequence: CARDGGIQETQYF.

CDR3 nucleotides: TGTGCCAGCAGTGACCCGACTAGGCTAGGCAGCCATGAGCAGTTCTTC. Its protein is CASSDPTRLGSHEQFF. The chain links TRBV6-1 to TRBJ2-1, with TRBD2 as a possible D gene (6 bases). Germline V gene lookup returns CDR1 MNHNS and CDR2 SASEGT. V lost 3 bases to trimming and J lost 8 bases, with 20 bases between them. The CDR3 has 16 amino acids.

This clonotype was counted only a few times. V is TRBV5-6 and J is TRBJ2-5, with D possibly being TRBD1 or TRBD2 (5 bases each). Germline lookup yields CDR1 SGHDT and CDR2 YYEEEE. Trimming removed 4 bases from V and 4 bases from J, with 17 bases in between. CDR3 size: 15 residues. CDR3 amino acids: CASSPYGTYLETQYF. As DNA, the CDR3 is TGTGCCAGCAGCCCGTACGGGACCTACTTAGAGACCCAGTACTTC.